The 27 T cell receptor beta chains listed next were all sequenced from one sample in a study of long-term antiretroviral therapy in people with HIV. Version v3.0 of the immunoSEQ assay was performed at survey level. Using immunoSEQ multiplex PCR, the repertoire was profiled, and TCRdb retains in-frame clones only, with some absent. The sample contains tens of thousands of clones, around four fifths of which appear only once. This specimen was unsorted PBMCs, taken 1.1 years before starting antiretroviral therapy. The receptors stem from a woman between 40 and 55 years old with HIV.

This chain uses TRBV7-9 with TRBJ1-5, with D possibly being TRBD1 (6 bases). The CDR3 contains 15 residues. Trimming removed 1 base at V and 6 bases at J, with 13 bases between. Per germline, CDR1 SEHNR and CDR2 FQNEAQ (reference sequence). The CDR3 nucleotides are TGTGCCAGCAGCTTAGATACAGGGAGAAGTCAGCCCCAGCATTTT. Protein product: CASSLDTGRSQPQHF.

The CDR3 nucleotides are TGTGCCAGCAGTTGGGATAGCAATCAGCCCCAGCATTTT. This encodes CASSWDSNQPQHF. This chain uses TRBV6-6 with TRBJ1-5, with D unclear. The CDR3 contains 13 residues. The ends were cut back, 4 bases at V and 0 bases at J, with 4 bases in the middle. Germline assignment: CDR1 MNHNY and CDR2 SVGAGI (reference sequence).

V and J are TRBV6-1 and TRBJ1-3; no clear D. Germline V gene lookup returns CDR1 MNHNS and CDR2 SASEGT. The CDR3 spans 15 residues. Trimming left V 4 bases short and J 4 bases short, with 14 bases between. The CDR3 spells CASSATPDRGNTIYF. CDR3 in DNA: TGTGCCAGCAGTGCAACCCCGGACCGAGGAAACACCATATATTTT.

This clone was detected once. The gene calls are TRBV19 and TRBJ2-7; TRBD2 matches at 14 bases. The trim removed 5 bases at V and 0 bases at J, leaving 3 bases unmatched. This CDR3 is built from 16 residues. The germline V gene encodes CDR1 LNHDA and CDR2 SQIVND (reference sequence). This chain's CDR3 is CASSAGTSGSSYEQYF. In nucleotides, the CDR3 is TGTGCCAGTAGTGCCGGGACTAGCGGGAGCTCCTACGAGCAGTACTTC.

This clone was counted a few times. The rearrangement joins TRBV18 to TRBJ1-1, with D possibly matching TRBD1 (5 bases). The germline V and J ends were trimmed by 6 bases and 3 bases, with 17 bases remaining between them. This CDR3 comprises 15 residues. Germline-derived CDR1 and CDR2 are KGHSH and LQKENI. The CDR3 here is CASSITRDSDTEAFF. The CDR3 nucleotides are TGTGCCAGCTCGATTACCAGGGATAGCGACACTGAAGCTTTCTTT.

The chain is built from TRBV7-2 and TRBJ2-3, with 7 bases aligning to TRBD1. V was pared by 1 base and J by 6 bases, with 10 bases of the junction left unmatched. This CDR3 has 16 amino acids. The germline V gene has CDR1 SGHTA and CDR2 FQGNSA. DNA for the CDR3: TGTGCCAGCAGCTTAGGACAGGGCTTATCGAAGGATACGCAGTATTTT. This encodes CASSLGQGLSKDTQYF.

V usage is TRBV7-8 and J usage is TRBJ2-3; D remains ambiguous. The CDR3 totals 14 residues. V lost 5 bases and J 1 base, leaving 10 bases between the germline ends. CDR1 is SGHVS, CDR2 FQNEAQ, per germline. The CDR3 reads CASSDGRRTDTQYF. CDR3 nucleotide sequence: TGTGCCAGCAGCGACGGACGGCGCACAGATACGCAGTATTTT. Based on the CDR3 plus reference TRBV7-8 and TRBJ2-3, the full variable domain is GAGVSQSPRYKVAKRGQDVALRCDPISGHVSLFWYQQALGQGPEFLTYFQNEAQLDKSGLPSDRFFAERPEGSVSTLKIQRTQQEDSAVYLCASSDGRRTDTQYFGPGTRLTVL.

The gene calls are TRBV30 and TRBJ2-3, with D maybe TRBD2 (6 bases). Germline loops: CDR1 GTSNPN, CDR2 SVGIG (reference sequence). The CDR3 covers 11 residues. V lost 8 bases to trimming and J lost 11 bases, with 17 bases between them. CDR3 coding DNA: TGTGCCGGAGGGCATGGGCGCCGGCAGTATTTT. It codes for CAGGHGRRQYF.

This sequence joins TRBV27 and TRBJ2-1, with a weak D call TRBD1 (6 bases). The CDR3 totals 18 residues. Germline V CDR1 and CDR2: MNHEY, SMNVEV (reference sequence). The V and J ends lost 3 bases and 5 bases respectively, with 23 bases between them. The CDR3 is CASSFLEPYRDANNEQFF. CDR3 sequence (DNA): TGTGCCAGCAGTTTCCTCGAACCTTACAGGGACGCGAACAATGAGCAGTTCTTC.

The gene calls are TRBV11-3 and TRBJ1-6; no reliable D call. Trimming left V 6 bases short and J 5 bases short, with 5 bases between. CDR1 and CDR2 (germline): SGHNT, YENEEA. This CDR3 has 12 residues. CDR3 loop: CASRVNNSPLHF. The CDR3 bases are TGTGCCAGCAGGGTTAATAATTCACCCCTCCACTTT.

The chain employs TRBV7-2 and TRBJ2-3; 12 nucleotides line up with TRBD1. The CDR3 is 19 amino acids. Germline CDR1 is SGHTA and CDR2 is FQGNSA. V shed 3 bases, J shed 1 base, and the junction held 11 bases outside the gene matches. CDR3 in amino acids: CASSFPRDRGQEGTDTQYF. CDR3 coding DNA: TGTGCCAGCAGCTTCCCCCGGGACAGGGGGCAGGAAGGCACAGATACGCAGTATTTT.

The chain uses TRBV5-1 and TRBJ2-5; maybe TRBD1 (7 bases). From germline, CDR1 is SGHRS and CDR2 YFSETQ. CDR3 length: 14 residues. V was trimmed by 4 bases and J by 5 bases, leaving 15 bases between them. In nucleotides, the CDR3 is TGCGCCAGCAGCAAGGAACAGGGGAGGGAGACCCAGTACTTC. It codes for CASSKEQGRETQYF.

The chain is built from TRBV10-3 and TRBJ2-7, with D hard to call. V lost 4 bases to trimming and J lost 2 bases, with 6 bases between them. The CDR3 consists of 12 residues. Germline V lookup: CDR1 ENHRY, CDR2 SYGVKD. CDR3 sequence reads: CAISVDTYEQYF. The CDR3 nucleotides are TGTGCCATCAGTGTAGACACCTACGAGCAGTACTTC.

The J gene is TRBJ2-3, the V gene TRBV18; D is possibly TRBD2 (6 bases). The CDR3 runs 15 residues. The germline V gene encodes CDR1 KGHSH and CDR2 LQKENI. V was clipped by 2 bases and J by 5 bases, with 14 bases between them. In DNA, the CDR3 is TGTGCCAGCTCACCAACATATCAGGGAGGAGATACGCAGTATTTT. Residues: CASSPTYQGGDTQYF.

J is TRBJ2-1 and V is TRBV27; D not resolved. This CDR3 contains 18 residues. Germline V gives CDR1 MNHEY, CDR2 SMNVEV (reference sequence). Trimming took 2 bases from V and 8 from J, leaving 25 bases between them. The CDR3 is CASSLKPARLAVRDEQFF. The CDR3, as DNA: TGTGCCAGCAGTTTAAAGCCCGCTAGATTAGCAGTTAGGGATGAGCAGTTCTTC.

The V gene is TRBV25-1, the J gene TRBJ2-7; 10 bases agree with TRBD1. With V trimmed by 1 base and J by 7 bases, 7 bases remained unmatched. Per germline, CDR1 MGHDK and CDR2 SYGVNS. This CDR3 spans 15 amino acids. The CDR3 bases are TGTGCCAGCAGTGAATCGAGACAGGGGGCGCGTGAGCAGTACTTC. Protein product: CASSESRQGAREQYF.

The CDR3 coding sequence is TGCAGCGTTGAATCCGGGGTCAGCTACGAGCAGTACTTC. It codes for CSVESGVSYEQYF. The rearrangement links TRBV29-1 to TRBJ2-7, with D perhaps TRBD2 (5 bases). This CDR3 has 13 residues. V lost 2 bases to trimming and J lost 3 bases, with 11 bases between them. Germline-derived CDR1 and CDR2 are SQVTM and ANQGSEA.

This sequence joins TRBV11-3 and TRBJ1-3, with unresolved D. The CDR3 has 14 amino acids. Germline CDR1 reads SGHNT; CDR2 reads YENEEA. V was pared by 6 bases and J by 7 bases, with 16 bases between. The CDR3 loop is CASRASSQRNTIYF. The DNA for the CDR3 is TGTGCCAGCAGGGCCAGTTCTCAGCGTAACACCATATATTTT. Together with reference TRBV11-3 and TRBJ1-3, the CDR3 gives the full variable domain: EAGVVQSPRYKIIEKKQPVAFWCNPISGHNTLYWYLQNLGQGPELLIRYENEEAVDDSQLPKDRFSAERLKGVDSTLKIQPAELGDSAVYLCASRASSQRNTIYFGEGSWLTVV.

The chain links TRBV2 to TRBJ1-6; D perhaps matches TRBD1 (5 bases). V was trimmed by 5 bases and J by 9 bases, leaving 20 bases between them. The CDR3 runs 16 residues. Per germline, CDR1 SNHLY and CDR2 FYNNEI. CDR3 nucleotides: TGTGCCAGCAGTCGAACAAGGGACGGGTTGGGTTCACCCCTCCACTTT. Its protein product is CASSRTRDGLGSPLHF.

The genes are TRBV11-2 and TRBJ1-3; 8 bases map to TRBD1. CDR3 length: 15 residues. Trimming cost V 5 bases and J 0 bases; bases outside gene matches: 3. Germline V gives CDR1 SGHAT, CDR2 FQNNGV. As DNA, the CDR3 is TGTGCCAGCAGCGCAGGGGGCAACTCTGGAAACACCATATATTTT. Translated: CASSAGGNSGNTIYF.

The chain has TRBV2 and TRBJ2-2, with D tentatively TRBD1 (5 bases). CDR1 and CDR2 (germline): SNHLY, FYNNEI. Trimming pared 4 bases from V and 4 bases from J, leaving 10 bases between. This CDR3 contains 14 residues. The CDR3 loop reads CASSAPGFTGELFF. Here the CDR3 DNA reads TGTGCCAGCAGTGCCCCAGGGTTCACCGGGGAGCTGTTTTTT. Full variable domain (missing parts from reference TRBV2 and TRBJ2-2): EPEVTQTPSHQVTQMGQEVILRCVPISNHLYFYWYRQILGQKVEFLVSFYNNEISEKSEIFDDQFSVERPDGSNFTLKIRSTKLEDSAMYFCASSAPGFTGELFFGEGSRLTVL.

This chain joins TRBV11-3 and TRBJ1-1, with D maybe TRBD1 (6 bases). Germline V gene lookup returns CDR1 SGHNT and CDR2 YENEEA. The CDR3 has 13 residues. Trimming cost V 5 bases and J 4 bases, with 11 bases left between them. The CDR3 bases are TGTGCCAGCAGCCTAGGGGGTTTCACTGAAGCTTTCTTT. It is translated as CASSLGGFTEAFF.

The chain recombines TRBV7-9 with TRBJ2-7, with 10 positions matching TRBD1. CDR1 and CDR2 (germline): SEHNR, FQNEAQ (reference sequence). The trim removed 3 bases at V and 1 base at J, leaving 3 bases unmatched. The CDR3 contains 15 residues. Here the CDR3 reads CASSLPGQGSYEQYF. In DNA, the CDR3 is TGTGCCAGCAGCTTGCCGGGACAGGGGTCCTACGAGCAGTACTTC. Filled out from reference TRBV7-9 and TRBJ2-7, the complete variable domain reads DTGVSQNPRHKITKRGQNVTFRCDPISEHNRLYWYRQTLGQGPEFLTYFQNEAQLEKSRLLSDRFSAERPKGSFSTLEIQRTEQGDSAMYLCASSLPGQGSYEQYFGPGTRLTVT.

This clone has a handful of counts. The genes are TRBV14 and TRBJ2-1, with D perhaps matching TRBD2 (5 bases). The V gene's germline CDR1 is SGHDN and CDR2 FVKESK. Trimming removed 2 bases from V and 5 bases from J, with 13 bases in between. This CDR3 is built from 15 residues. CDR3 in DNA: TGTGCCAGCAGCCAATGGGCTAGCCGGAACAATGAGCAGTTCTTC. Amino acid sequence: CASSQWASRNNEQFF. The whole variable domain, filled in from reference TRBV14 and TRBJ2-1, reads EAGVTQFPSHSVIEKGQTVTLRCDPISGHDNLYWYRRVMGKEIKFLLHFVKESKQDESGMPNNRFLAERTGGTYSTLKVQPAELEDSGVYFCASSQWASRNNEQFFGPGTRLTVL.

The gene calls are TRBV18 and TRBJ1-2; TRBD1 might be the D (5 bases). Germline loops: CDR1 KGHSH, CDR2 LQKENI. With 1 base removed from V and 4 bases from J, the gap between germline ends came to 19 bases. CDR3 length: 17 amino acids. Here the CDR3 DNA reads TGTGCCAGCTCACCACTGTACGCGGCAGGGACTTCCTATGGCTACACCTTC. Protein sequence: CASSPLYAAGTSYGYTF.

The chain employs TRBV9 and TRBJ1-5; no clear D gene. Looked up from germline, CDR1 is SGDLS and CDR2 is YYNGEE. Trimming left V 0 bases short and J 3 bases short, with 7 bases between. The CDR3 has 14 residues. The CDR3 spells CASSVAASNQPQHF. The CDR3 coding sequence is TGTGCCAGCAGCGTAGCGGCATCCAATCAGCCCCAGCATTTT.

DNA of the CDR3: TGTGCCAGCAGCGTCCGGGACAGTTATGGCTACACCTTC. The encoded protein is CASSVRDSYGYTF. The V and J genes are TRBV9 and TRBJ1-2, with 7 bases matching TRBD1. CDR1 is SGDLS and CDR2 is YYNGEE in the germline V gene. This CDR3 is 13 amino acids long. The J segment lost 5 bases and the V segment lost 2 bases, leaving 3 bases of the junction unmatched.